The 20 T cell receptor beta chains listed next were all sequenced from one sample in a study of T-cell reconstitution after alpha-beta-depleted transplantation in children. Molecular barcoding with unique molecular identifiers was used for the TCRbeta library. MiXCR, run by TCRdb on the PCR reads, gives a single entry per CDR3 protein. The sample yields around 700,000 distinct CDR3 sequences, over 10% seen once. The sample consisted of PBMCs, taken before TCRalphabeta/CD19-depleted stem cell transplant. These receptors all stem from a girl aged 2-9 years with congenital amegakaryocytic thrombocytopenia, due to receive a stem cell transplant.

The genes are TRBV20-1 and TRBJ1-1, with 9 positions matching TRBD1. The germline gives CDR1 DFQATT, CDR2 SNEGSKA (reference sequence). The CDR3 has 10 amino acids. The V gene end was trimmed by 5 bases and the J gene end by 11 bases; junction bases not matched to a gene: 3. The CDR3 DNA reads TGCAGTGCTTATACAGGGGGCGCTTTCTTT. Translation gives CSAYTGGAFF.

The chain couples TRBV20-1 to TRBJ2-3, with TRBD2 matching over 9 bases. After removal of 5 bases from V and 4 bases from J, the junction contained 13 bases not matched to a gene. Germline CDR1 is DFQATT and CDR2 is SNEGSKA (reference sequence). The CDR3 has 16 amino acids. The CDR3 protein is CSAPPGAGGGADTQYF. The CDR3 DNA reads as TGCAGTGCTCCCCCGGGCGCGGGAGGGGGGGCAGATACGCAGTATTTT.

This clonotype was detected only a few times. This chain joins TRBV20-1 and TRBJ2-5; TRBD1 might be the D (6 bases). V dropped 8 bases and J dropped 5 bases, with 21 bases sitting between them. Germline lookup yields CDR1 DFQATT and CDR2 SNEGSKA (reference sequence). There are 14 residues in the CDR3. CDR3 nucleotide sequence: TGCAGTTCGTGGGGGCCGACCCTCCGGGAGACCCAGTACTTC. This sequence encodes CSSWGPTLRETQYF.

The sample holds many counts of this clonotype. V is TRBV6-6 and J is TRBJ2-7; D is undetermined. This CDR3 is built from 11 residues. Trimming stripped 6 bases from V and 3 bases from J, with 6 bases between. In germline, CDR1 is MNHNY, CDR2 SVGAGI (reference sequence). CDR3 coding DNA: TGTGCCAGCAGCCATGACTACGAGCAGTACTTC. Encoded protein: CASSHDYEQYF.

J is TRBJ1-3 and V is TRBV29-1; the match to TRBD1 covers 7 bases. This CDR3 is built from 14 residues. J lost 11 bases, V lost 6 bases, and 16 bases had no gene match. CDR1 and CDR2 (germline): SQVTM, ANQGSEA. The CDR3 spells CSVDPYRGGSPIYF. Written as DNA, the CDR3 is TGCAGCGTCGACCCCTACAGGGGTGGGAGCCCCATATATTTT.

J is TRBJ2-7 and V is TRBV5-1; 7 bases match TRBD1. The J segment lost 6 bases and the V segment lost 0 bases, leaving 6 bases of the junction unmatched. Looked up from germline, CDR1 is SGHRS and CDR2 is YFSETQ. The length of the CDR3 is 14 residues. CDR3 loop: CASSLGQGIGEQYF. For the CDR3, the DNA is TGCGCCAGCAGCTTGGGACAGGGAATTGGCGAGCAGTACTTC.

This clonotype was seen ten or more times. The chain couples TRBV7-2 to TRBJ1-1; unclear D gene. The CDR3 has 15 amino acids. Germline CDR1 is SGHTA and CDR2 is FQGNSA. V shed 1 base and J shed 4 bases, with 13 bases lying between them. This CDR3 reads CASSLDGWWGTEAFF. Written as DNA, the CDR3 is TGTGCCAGCAGCTTAGACGGGTGGTGGGGCACTGAAGCTTTCTTT.

This clonotype appeared once. The gene calls are TRBV3-1 and TRBJ2-1; 14 nucleotides match TRBD2. The J segment lost 6 bases and the V segment lost 8 bases, leaving 15 bases of the junction unmatched. The CDR3 runs to 18 residues. Germline-derived CDR1 and CDR2 are LGHDT and YNNKEL (reference sequence). CDR3 coding DNA: TGTGCCAGCTGTCCCTTGGGACTAGCGGGAGAGACGGGCAATGAGCAGTTCTTC. Amino acid sequence: CASCPLGLAGETGNEQFF.

The sample holds a few counts of this clonotype. The chain carries TRBV10-1 and TRBJ2-3; D not resolved. This CDR3 spans 13 amino acids. The V gene's germline CDR1 is WNHNN and CDR2 SYGVQD (reference sequence). Between the trimmed V and J ends, which lost 1 base and 2 bases, there was a span of 4 bases. The CDR3 spells CASSEYYTDTQYF. CDR3 coding DNA: TGCGCCAGCAGTGAGTACTACACAGATACGCAGTATTTT.

At least ten counts were recorded for this clonotype. The chain uses TRBV6-1 and TRBJ1-6, with D perhaps matching TRBD1 (6 bases). Looked up from germline, CDR1 is MNHNS and CDR2 is SASEGT. This CDR3 has 15 amino acids. Trimming removed 7 bases at V and 7 bases at J, with 17 bases between. As DNA, the CDR3 is TGTGCCAGCAACAAACAGGGCATAGGGAATTCACCCCTCCACTTT. Translation gives CASNKQGIGNSPLHF.

The V and J genes are TRBV20-1 and TRBJ2-7; TRBD1 matches at 8 bases. The CDR3 covers 12 residues. V trimming: 6 bases; J trimming: 3 bases; junction bases outside the gene matches: 4. Germline loops: CDR1 DFQATT, CDR2 SNEGSKA (reference sequence). CDR3 nucleotide sequence: TGCAGTGCGGTGACAGGGGTCTACGAGCAGTACTTC. Translating gives CSAVTGVYEQYF.

This clonotype was counted many times. This chain connects TRBV20-1 to TRBJ2-7, with TRBD2 matching over 7 bases. The CDR3 spans 16 residues. Germline V CDR1 and CDR2: DFQATT, SNEGSKA (reference sequence). V gave up 3 bases and J gave up 0 bases; unmatched junction bases: 11. CDR3 nucleotides: TGCAGTGCTAGGTTACGCGGGAGCTCAAGCTCCTACGAGCAGTACTTC. Residues: CSARLRGSSSSYEQYF.

Concerning this clonotype: A much larger clone sits a single nucleotide away, making a read error possible. The CDR3: CASSSGRGDGYTF. The CDR3 coding sequence is TGTGCCAGCAGTTCAGGCAGGGGGGATGGCTACACCTTC. The J gene is TRBJ1-2, the V gene TRBV12-3 or TRBV12-4, with TRBD1 identical over 7 bases. Losses at the gene ends were 4 bases for V and 6 bases for J; bases not matched to a gene: 5. This CDR3 is built from 13 residues.

This chain joins TRBV28 and TRBJ2-7; 9 bases align to TRBD1. The germline V gene encodes CDR1 MDHEN and CDR2 SYDVKM. The CDR3 is 14 amino acids. V trimming: 2 bases; J trimming: 3 bases; junction bases outside the gene matches: 2. The DNA of the CDR3 is TGTGCCAGCAGTTTAACAGGGGGCTACTACGAGCAGTACTTC. Its protein is CASSLTGGYYEQYF. The full variable domain, rest sourced from reference TRBV28 and TRBJ2-7, is DVKVTQSSRYLVKRTGEKVFLECVQDMDHENMFWYRQDPGLGLRLIYFSYDVKMKEKGDIPEGYSVSREKKERFSLILESASTNQTSMYLCASSLTGGYYEQYFGPGTRLTVT.

This clonotype was counted only a few times. V is TRBV2 and J is TRBJ2-3; a weak D match, TRBD1 (5 bases). Germline CDR1 SNHLY, CDR2 FYNNEI. Trimming pared 5 bases from V and 3 bases from J, leaving 15 bases between. The CDR3 extends over 15 amino acids. This CDR3 is CASSSQGGRTDTQYF. CDR3 nucleotides: TGTGCCAGCAGTTCTCAGGGCGGAAGGACAGATACGCAGTATTTT.

CDR3 region: CASSPLSSGANVLTF. For the CDR3, the DNA is TGTGCCAGCAGCCCGTTAAGCTCTGGGGCCAACGTCCTGACTTTC. The rearrangement uses TRBV7-7 and TRBJ2-6; D call uncertain. Germline V gene lookup returns CDR1 SSHAT and CDR2 FNYEAQ (reference sequence). The V end lost 5 bases, the J end lost 0 bases, and 8 bases lay between the germline ends. The CDR3 totals 15 residues.

Comments on this clonotype: One base away lies a much larger clone, so this may be a sequencing read error. V is TRBV7-2 and J is TRBJ2-1; TRBD2 aligns across 8 bases. Losses at the gene ends were 9 bases for V and 7 bases for J; bases not matched to a gene: 8. In germline, CDR1 is SGHTA, CDR2 FQGNSA. CDR3 length: 13 residues. CDR3 amino acids: CARNSGIGNEQFF. CDR3 sequence (DNA): TGTGCCAGAAATAGCGGGATAGGTAATGAGCAGTTCTTC.

There are many counts of this clonotype. CDR3 coding DNA: TGTGCCAGCAGCCGACAGGGGTCCTATCCTCTCGAGCAGTACTTC. As protein: CASSRQGSYPLEQYF. V usage is TRBV7-9 and J usage is TRBJ2-7, with 8 bases that match TRBD1. Losses at the gene ends were 5 bases for V and 6 bases for J; bases not matched to a gene: 12. CDR1 is SEHNR, CDR2 FQNEAQ, per germline (reference sequence). The CDR3 has 15 residues.

This clonotype was observed a handful of times. The rearrangement joins TRBV10-3 to TRBJ2-2, with TRBD1 matching 8 bases. CDR1 is ENHRY, CDR2 SYGVKD, per germline. The V segment lost 9 bases and the J segment 5 bases; nucleotides outside the gene matches: 11. This CDR3 contains 15 residues. This CDR3 reads CAIRLGTGLTGELFF. The DNA for the CDR3 is TGTGCCATAAGACTCGGGACAGGCTTGACCGGGGAGCTGTTTTTT.

This clonotype was counted many times. V is TRBV7-2 and J is TRBJ2-1; D call uncertain. The CDR3 loop spans 12 amino acids. V was cut by 5 bases and J by 5 bases, with 7 bases left in between. Germline-derived CDR1 and CDR2 are SGHTA and FQGNSA. The CDR3 protein is CASSRTHNEQFF. In DNA, the CDR3 is TGTGCCAGCAGCCGGACCCACAATGAGCAGTTCTTC. Complete variable domain (other parts from reference TRBV7-2 and TRBJ2-1): GAGVSQSPSNKVTEKGKDVELRCDPISGHTALYWYRQSLGQGLEFLIYFQGNSAPDKSGLPSDRFSAERTGGSVSTLTIQRTQQEDSAVYLCASSRTHNEQFFGPGTRLTVL.